This T cell receptor (beta chain) derives from a study of a mutant IDH1 vaccine in newly diagnosed glioma. This clone was recorded once. The antigen remains undetermined. TCRdb's table, derived via immunoSEQ multiplex PCR, lists solely in-frame clones and lacks some. Among approximately 100,000 clones listed, roughly 86% were seen once. Trimming took 2 bases from V and 7 from J, leaving 13 bases between them. CDR3 length: 15 amino acids. From germline, CDR1 is SGHRS and CDR2 YFSETQ. Time point: week 47, end of study. Vaccine doses each comprised 300 ug of mutant IDH1 20-mer peptide, with topical imiquimod.

This receptor was identified in a woman aged 45-65 years with glioma. This material consisted of PBMCs, taken from a glioma patient whose treatment included an IDH1 peptide vaccine. The chain links TRBV5-1 to TRBJ1-6, with D tentatively TRBD1 (5 bases). In DNA form, the CDR3 reads TGCGCCAGCAGCTTCGACCTGGGGGGGAATTCACCCCTCCACTTT. It encodes CASSFDLGGNSPLHF. Using reference TRBV5-1 and TRBJ1-6 for the parts outside the CDR3, the full variable domain is KAGVTQTPRYLIKTRGQQVTLSCSPISGHRSVSWYQQTPGQGLQFLFEYFSETQRNKGNFPGRFSGRQFSNSRSEMNVSTLELGDSALYLCASSFDLGGNSPLHFGNGTRLTVT.